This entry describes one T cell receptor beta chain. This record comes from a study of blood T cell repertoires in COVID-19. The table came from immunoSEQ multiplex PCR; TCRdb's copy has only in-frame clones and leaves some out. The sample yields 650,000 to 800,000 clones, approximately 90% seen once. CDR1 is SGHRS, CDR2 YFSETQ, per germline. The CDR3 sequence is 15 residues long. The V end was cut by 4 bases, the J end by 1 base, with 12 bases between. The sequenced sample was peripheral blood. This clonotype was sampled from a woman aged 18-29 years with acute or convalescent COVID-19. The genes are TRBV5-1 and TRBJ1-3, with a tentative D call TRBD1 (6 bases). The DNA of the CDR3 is TGCGCCAGCAGCACCACCGGGACATCTGGAAACACCATATATTTT. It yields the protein CASSTTGTSGNTIYF.